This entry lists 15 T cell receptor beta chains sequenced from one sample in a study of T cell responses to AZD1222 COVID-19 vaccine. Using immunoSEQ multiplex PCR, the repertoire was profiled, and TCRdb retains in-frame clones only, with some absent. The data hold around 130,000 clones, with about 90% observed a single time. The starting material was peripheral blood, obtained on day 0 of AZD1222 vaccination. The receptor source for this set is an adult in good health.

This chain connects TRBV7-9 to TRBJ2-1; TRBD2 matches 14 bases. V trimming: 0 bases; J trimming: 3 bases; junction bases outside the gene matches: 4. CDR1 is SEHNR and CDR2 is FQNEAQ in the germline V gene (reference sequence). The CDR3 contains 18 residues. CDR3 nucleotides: TGTGCCAGCAGCTTAGCGTCTGGACTAGCGGGAGGCTACAATGAGCAGTTCTTC. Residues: CASSLASGLAGGYNEQFF.

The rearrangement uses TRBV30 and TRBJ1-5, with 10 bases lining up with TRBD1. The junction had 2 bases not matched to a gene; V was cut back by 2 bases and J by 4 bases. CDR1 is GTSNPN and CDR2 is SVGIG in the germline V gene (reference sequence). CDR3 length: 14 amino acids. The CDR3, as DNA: TGTGCCTGGAGTAGGGACAGGGGTAATCAGCCCCAGCATTTT. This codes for CAWSRDRGNQPQHF. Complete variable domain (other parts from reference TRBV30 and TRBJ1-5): SQTIHQWPATLVQPVGSPLSLECTVEGTSNPNLYWYRQAAGRGLQLLFYSVGIGQISSEVPQNLSASRPQDRQFILSSKKLLLSDSGFYLCAWSRDRGNQPQHFGDGTRLSIL.

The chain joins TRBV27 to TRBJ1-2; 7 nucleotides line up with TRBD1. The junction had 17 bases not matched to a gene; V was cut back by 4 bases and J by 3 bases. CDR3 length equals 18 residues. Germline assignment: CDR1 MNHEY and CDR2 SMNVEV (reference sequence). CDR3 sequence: CASSSSSGRGEPDYGYTF. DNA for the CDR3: TGTGCCAGCAGTTCCTCGTCGGGCAGGGGGGAACCGGACTATGGCTACACCTTC.

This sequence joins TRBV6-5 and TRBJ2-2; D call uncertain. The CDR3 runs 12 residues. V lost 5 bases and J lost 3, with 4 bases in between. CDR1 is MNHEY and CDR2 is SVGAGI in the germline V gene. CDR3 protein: CASSHYTGELFF. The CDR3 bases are TGTGCCAGCAGTCATTACACCGGGGAGCTGTTTTTT.

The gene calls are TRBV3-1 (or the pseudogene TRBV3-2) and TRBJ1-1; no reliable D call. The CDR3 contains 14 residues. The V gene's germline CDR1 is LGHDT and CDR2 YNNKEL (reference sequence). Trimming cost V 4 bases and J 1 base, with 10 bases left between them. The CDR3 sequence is CASSPHRQNTEAFF. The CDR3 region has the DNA TGTGCCAGCAGCCCCCACCGGCAGAACACTGAAGCTTTCTTT.

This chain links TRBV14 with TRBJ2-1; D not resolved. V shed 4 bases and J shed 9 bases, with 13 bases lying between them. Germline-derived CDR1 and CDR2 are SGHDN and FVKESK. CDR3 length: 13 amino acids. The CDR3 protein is CASSPRAWGEQFF. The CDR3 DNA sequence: TGTGCCAGCAGCCCTAGGGCATGGGGTGAGCAGTTCTTC.

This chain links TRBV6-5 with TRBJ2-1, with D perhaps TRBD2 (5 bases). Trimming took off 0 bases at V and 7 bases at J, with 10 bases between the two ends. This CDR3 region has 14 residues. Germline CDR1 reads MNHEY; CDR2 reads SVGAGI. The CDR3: CASSYSERANEQFF. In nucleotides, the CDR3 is TGTGCCAGCAGTTACTCCGAGAGGGCGAATGAGCAGTTCTTC.

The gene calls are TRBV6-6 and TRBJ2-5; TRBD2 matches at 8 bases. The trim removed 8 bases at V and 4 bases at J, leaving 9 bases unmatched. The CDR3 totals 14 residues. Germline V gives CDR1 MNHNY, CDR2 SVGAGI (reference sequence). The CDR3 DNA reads TGTGCCAGCTTAGCGGGATTCAGAGGAGAGACCCAGTACTTC. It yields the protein CASLAGFRGETQYF.

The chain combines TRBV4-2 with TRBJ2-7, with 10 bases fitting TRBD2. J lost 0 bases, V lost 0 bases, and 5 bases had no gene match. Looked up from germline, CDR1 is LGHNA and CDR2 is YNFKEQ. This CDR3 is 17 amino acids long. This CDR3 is CASSQEASGRPSYEQYF. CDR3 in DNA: TGTGCCAGCAGCCAAGAGGCTAGCGGGAGACCCTCCTACGAGCAGTACTTC.

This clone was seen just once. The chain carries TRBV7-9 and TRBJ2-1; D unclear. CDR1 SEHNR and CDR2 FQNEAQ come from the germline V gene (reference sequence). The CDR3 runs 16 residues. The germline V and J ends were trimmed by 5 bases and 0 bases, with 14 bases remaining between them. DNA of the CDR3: TGTGCCAGCAGCCAGCCGGGTTGGAGCTCCTACAATGAGCAGTTCTTC. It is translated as CASSQPGWSSYNEQFF.

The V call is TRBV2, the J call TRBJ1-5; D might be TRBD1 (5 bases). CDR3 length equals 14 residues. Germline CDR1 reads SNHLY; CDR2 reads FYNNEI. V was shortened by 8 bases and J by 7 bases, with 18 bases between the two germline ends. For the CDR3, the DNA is TGTGCCAGCGGAAGACAGACTCTGGGGCAGCCCCAGCATTTT. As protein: CASGRQTLGQPQHF.

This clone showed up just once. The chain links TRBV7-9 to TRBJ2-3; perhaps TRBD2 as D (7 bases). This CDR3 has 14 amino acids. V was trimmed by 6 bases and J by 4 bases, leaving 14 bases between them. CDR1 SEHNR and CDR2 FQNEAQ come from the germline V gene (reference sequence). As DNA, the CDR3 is TGTGCCAGCAGTTCCCAGGGGAGGGCAGATACGCAGTATTTT. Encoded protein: CASSSQGRADTQYF.

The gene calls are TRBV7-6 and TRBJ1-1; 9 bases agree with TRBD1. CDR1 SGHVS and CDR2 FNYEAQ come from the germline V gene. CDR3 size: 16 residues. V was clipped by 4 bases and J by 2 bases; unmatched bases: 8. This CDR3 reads CASSSPAGQGNTEAFF. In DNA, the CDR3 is TGTGCCAGCAGCTCCCCAGCGGGACAGGGAAACACTGAAGCTTTCTTT.

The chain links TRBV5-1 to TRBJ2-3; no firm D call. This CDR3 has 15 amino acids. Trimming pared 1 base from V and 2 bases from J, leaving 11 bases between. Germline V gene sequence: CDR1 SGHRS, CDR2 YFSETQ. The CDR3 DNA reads TGCGCCAGCAGCTTGTCCCTTTGGAACACAGATACGCAGTATTTT. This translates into CASSLSLWNTDTQYF.

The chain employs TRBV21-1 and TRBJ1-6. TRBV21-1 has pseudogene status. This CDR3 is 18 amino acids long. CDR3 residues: CASSKWGKRSSYNSPLHF. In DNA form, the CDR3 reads TGTGCCAGCAGCAAATGGGGGAAAAGGAGCTCCTATAATTCACCCCTCCACTTT.